The 4 T cell receptor beta chains reported below all come from one sample, sequenced in a study of blood T cells in healthy people across ages. Next came a second PCR, run for about 6 to 12 cycles, which used a sample-barcoded 5' primer along with a J-beta primer mix. TCRdb reanalysed the 5' RACE reads using MiXCR and keeps one entry per CDR3 protein. The repertoire includes approximately 490,000 distinct CDR3 sequences, about 24% of them detected once, and 8.7% sits in the top ten. These same data were also listed under a study on T cells of mothers and their children.

The sequencing input was blood. These receptor sequences come from a boy between 10 and 17 years old in good health.

This clonotype has ten or more counts. J is TRBJ2-5 and V is TRBV24-1; 8 bases map to TRBD1. This CDR3 comprises 16 residues. Looked up from germline, CDR1 is KGHDR and CDR2 is SFDVKD. V shed 4 bases, J shed 2 bases, and the junction held 8 bases outside the gene matches. The CDR3 DNA reads as TGTGCCACCAGTGAACCCGGGACAGGAGAACAAGAGACCCAGTACTTC. Its protein product is CATSEPGTGEQETQYF.

This clonotype has just a few counts. The CDR3 loop is CASSQVAGGTKNIQYF. The CDR3 nucleotides read TGCGCCAGCAGCCAAGTCGCGGGGGGTACCAAAAACATTCAGTACTTC. The gene calls are TRBV4-3 and TRBJ2-4; 8 bases line up with TRBD2. V dropped 1 base and J dropped 2; count of bases not matched to a gene: 4. This CDR3 has 16 residues. Germline CDR1 and CDR2: LGHNA and YSLEER.

This clonotype is a singleton in its sample. This chain links TRBV7-2 with TRBJ2-2; possible D gene TRBD2, 6 bases. From germline, CDR1 is SGHTA and CDR2 FQGNSA. Trimming pared 3 bases from V and 5 bases from J, leaving 13 bases between. The CDR3 length is 15 residues. The CDR3 coding sequence is TGTGCCAGCAGCTTTGCTACGGGAGTTACCGGGGAGCTGTTTTTT. Its translation: CASSFATGVTGELFF.

This clonotype came up a few times. The rearrangement uses TRBV7-9 and TRBJ1-6, with D uncertain. Germline CDR1 is SEHNR and CDR2 is FQNEAQ (reference sequence). This CDR3 comprises 12 residues. The V gene lost 5 bases and the J gene lost 8 bases, with 7 bases spanning the gap. The CDR3 DNA reads as TGTGCCAGCAGCCGCCAAGATTCACCCCTCCACTTT. Encoded protein: CASSRQDSPLHF.